This TCR beta chain was identified in a study of T cell changes during pregnancy in multiple sclerosis. With V trimmed by 4 bases and J by 8 bases, 4 bases remained unmatched. This CDR3 is 15 amino acids long. Germline V gives CDR1 MNHEY, CDR2 SMNVEV (reference sequence). Libraries were prepared by immunoSEQ multiplex PCR; TCRdb keeps only in-frame clonotypes and omits some of them. Of about 38,000 clones listed, 75% to 95% are singletons. The sequenced sample was CD8+ T cells from peripheral blood mononuclear cells, obtained after pregnancy. The chain employs TRBV27 and TRBJ2-1, with 14 positions matching TRBD2. This clonotype was sampled from a female donor with multiple sclerosis, enrolled in a pregnancy study. The CDR3 loop is CASSSRGLAGDEQFF. In nucleotides, the CDR3 is TGTGCCAGCAGTTCCCGGGGACTAGCGGGGGATGAGCAGTTCTTC.